This TCR beta chain was retrieved from a study of blood T cell repertoires in COVID-19. Sequencing used immunoSEQ multiplex PCR; TCRdb keeps in-frame clones, though not all of them. This table holds about 180,000 clones, over 75% found once. This CDR3 comprises 14 residues. V lost 8 bases and J 8 bases, leaving 21 bases between the germline ends. Germline V gene lookup returns CDR1 MDHEN and CDR2 SYDVKM. This sequence joins TRBV28 and TRBJ1-2, with TRBD1 as a possible D gene (6 bases). The sample comprised peripheral blood. This TCR derives from a man in his forties or fifties with active or convalescent COVID-19. The CDR3 sequence is CASGRTAQSKGYTF. The CDR3 DNA is TGTGCCAGCGGACGGACAGCTCAATCGAAAGGCTACACCTTC.